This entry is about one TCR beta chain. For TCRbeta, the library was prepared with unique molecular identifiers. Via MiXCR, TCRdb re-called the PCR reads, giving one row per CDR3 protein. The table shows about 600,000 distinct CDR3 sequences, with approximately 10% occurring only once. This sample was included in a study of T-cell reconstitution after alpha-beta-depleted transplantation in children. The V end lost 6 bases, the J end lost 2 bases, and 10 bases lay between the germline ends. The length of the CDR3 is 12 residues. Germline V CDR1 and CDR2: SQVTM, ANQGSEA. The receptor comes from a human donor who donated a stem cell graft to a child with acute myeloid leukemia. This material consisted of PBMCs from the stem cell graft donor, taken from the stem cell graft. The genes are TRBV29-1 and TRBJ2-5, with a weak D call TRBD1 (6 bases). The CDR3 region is CSVLQGQETQYF. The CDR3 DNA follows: TGCAGCGTCCTACAGGGTCAAGAGACCCAGTACTTC.